This TCR beta chain originates from a study of TIL therapy for anti-PD-1-resistant metastatic lung cancer. General study findings and limits: Many TIL product clones were absent from baseline tumor, suggesting clonal contraction.

Concerning this clone: Antigen specificity is unknown.

The libraries were made with immunoSEQ v3. Method: immunoSEQ multiplex PCR; TCRdb's copy keeps in-frame clones and lacks some. The table lists roughly 6,800 clones, 74% of them singletons. Deletions cut 1 base from V and 0 bases from J, with 12 bases between. In germline, CDR1 is MNHNS, CDR2 SASEGT. This CDR3 spans 17 amino acids. Time point of the sample: pre-treatment sample, taken before nivolumab and TIL therapy. Pleural nodules or supraclavicular lymph nodes made up most of the excised metastases sampled. Tumor harvest preceded PD-1/PD-L1 blockade, followed by nivolumab treatment. The sequence was collected from a person aged 25-85 years with non-small cell lung cancer. V gene TRBV6-1 combines with J gene TRBJ2-2, with D possibly matching TRBD1 (6 bases). The material was tumor tissue, obtained at baseline. The CDR3 DNA reads TGTGCCAGCAGTGAAGACGCAGGGGCCGCGAACACCGGGGAGCTGTTTTTT. This codes for CASSEDAGAANTGELFF.